These 18 T cell receptor beta chains came from one sample sequenced in a study of blood T cell repertoires in COVID-19. The table came from immunoSEQ multiplex PCR; TCRdb's copy has only in-frame clones and leaves some out. This sample has some 350,000 clones; more than 75% occur once, and the top ten carry around 3%. Sequencing used PBMCs or T cells enriched from blood (not recorded which). These receptor sequences come from a young woman who had recovered from COVID-19.

The genes are TRBV27 and TRBJ2-7, with TRBD1 matching 7 bases. CDR1 is MNHEY and CDR2 is SMNVEV in the germline V gene (reference sequence). V lost 5 bases, J lost 6 bases, and 13 bases stayed unmatched. This CDR3 region has 15 residues. DNA for the CDR3: TGTGCCAGCAGTCCCCTTTTCCCAGGGGGAGTCGAGCAGTACTTC. Translating gives CASSPLFPGGVEQYF.

J is TRBJ2-3 and V is TRBV11-3; D is perhaps TRBD1 (5 bases). The CDR3 loop spans 15 amino acids. In germline, CDR1 is SGHNT, CDR2 YENEEA. Trimming shortened V by 3 bases and J by 6 bases, and 16 bases separated the two germline ends. CDR3 residues: CASSFGGREEDTQYF. CDR3 sequence (DNA): TGTGCCAGCAGCTTTGGTGGCAGGGAAGAGGATACGCAGTATTTT.

The rearrangement joins TRBV28 to TRBJ2-7, with a tentative D call TRBD2 (6 bases). The CDR3 consists of 15 residues. Germline V gives CDR1 MDHEN, CDR2 SYDVKM. V shed 2 bases and J shed 1 base, with 12 bases lying between them. CDR3 residues: CASSLTPSVSYEQYF. CDR3 coding DNA: TGTGCCAGCAGTTTAACCCCTAGCGTGTCCTACGAGCAGTACTTC. The entire variable domain, with the rest obtained from reference TRBV28 and TRBJ2-7, is as follows: DVKVTQSSRYLVKRTGEKVFLECVQDMDHENMFWYRQDPGLGLRLIYFSYDVKMKEKGDIPEGYSVSREKKERFSLILESASTNQTSMYLCASSLTPSVSYEQYFGPGTRLTVT.

Notes on this clone: At the DNA level, this CDR3 is encoded by other sequences in the same sample as well. The chain recombines TRBV7-9 with TRBJ2-7; D ambiguous. Germline V gene lookup returns CDR1 SEHNR and CDR2 FQNEAQ (reference sequence). With 4 bases removed from V and 3 bases from J, the gap between germline ends came to 4 bases. This CDR3 contains 11 residues. This CDR3 reads CASSSNYEQYF. The CDR3 nucleotides are TGTGCCAGCAGCTCCAACTACGAGCAGTACTTC. Full variable domain (remainder filled in from reference TRBV7-9 and TRBJ2-7): DTGVSQNPRHKITKRGQNVTFRCDPISEHNRLYWYRQTLGQGPEFLTYFQNEAQLEKSRLLSDRFSAERPKGSFSTLEIQRTEQGDSAMYLCASSSNYEQYFGPGTRLTVT.

J is TRBJ1-4 and V is TRBV4-1; maybe TRBD1 (5 bases). Trimming took off 7 bases at V and 4 bases at J, with 16 bases between the two ends. The CDR3 covers 15 residues. Germline V gene sequence: CDR1 MGHRA, CDR2 YSYEKL. The CDR3 loop is CASKGPRGGNEKLFF. In DNA, the CDR3 is TGCGCCAGCAAGGGACCCCGGGGGGGTAATGAAAAACTGTTTTTT.

The CDR3 DNA sequence: TGTGCCAGTAGACAGGGACAGGGGTTCCACGAGCAGTACTTC. It yields the protein CASRQGQGFHEQYF. The chain is built from TRBV19 and TRBJ2-7; 10 bases fit TRBD1. The J segment lost 5 bases and the V segment lost 6 bases, leaving 7 bases of the junction unmatched. The CDR3 extends over 14 amino acids. Looked up from germline, CDR1 is LNHDA and CDR2 is SQIVND (reference sequence).

This sequence joins TRBV6-5 and TRBJ2-1, with D hard to call. Per the germline V gene, CDR1 is MNHEY and CDR2 is SVGAGI. Trimming shortened V by 2 bases and J by 5 bases, and 7 bases separated the two germline ends. This CDR3 spans 13 amino acids. CDR3 loop: CASSYLRDNEQFF. Here the CDR3 DNA reads TGTGCCAGCAGTTACCTTCGGGACAATGAGCAGTTCTTC.

This clone was counted once. The chain is built from TRBV19 and TRBJ1-5; no reliable D call. Germline V CDR1 and CDR2: LNHDA, SQIVND (reference sequence). The CDR3 runs to 14 residues. V was clipped by 3 bases and J by 4 bases, with 10 bases between them. The CDR3 DNA sequence: TGTGCCAGTAGTATCCGGGATTTTAATCAGCCCCAGCATTTT. Its protein is CASSIRDFNQPQHF.

The chain employs TRBV5-1 and TRBJ2-7, with 9 bases matching TRBD1. The V segment lost 2 bases and the J segment 7 bases; nucleotides outside the gene matches: 4. This CDR3 is built from 13 residues. From germline, CDR1 is SGHRS and CDR2 YFSETQ. The CDR3 here is CASSLQGAKEQYF. The CDR3 DNA sequence: TGCGCCAGCAGCTTACAGGGGGCAAAAGAGCAGTACTTC.

A single count supports this clone. The rearrangement links TRBV4-1 to TRBJ1-2; 11 positions agree with TRBD1. Germline assignment: CDR1 MGHRA and CDR2 YSYEKL. The CDR3 totals 16 residues. The junction had 6 bases not matched to a gene; V was cut back by 1 base and J by 5 bases. The CDR3 DNA reads TGCGCCAGCAGCCAAGCGGGGACAGGGGGGTTATATGGCTACACCTTC. It is translated as CASSQAGTGGLYGYTF.

The chain couples TRBV29-1 to TRBJ1-4; 7 bases are a match to TRBD1. V shed 7 bases, J shed 5 bases, and the junction held 7 bases outside the gene matches. CDR1 and CDR2 (germline): SQVTM, ANQGSEA. This CDR3 comprises 13 residues. CDR3 nucleotide sequence: TGCAGCGCCGGACAGGTTCCGAATGAAAAACTGTTTTTT. The encoded protein is CSAGQVPNEKLFF.

V is TRBV6-5 and J is TRBJ2-7; D not certain. Trimming left V 0 bases short and J 3 bases short, with 9 bases between. The CDR3 is 14 residues long. CDR1 is MNHEY, CDR2 SVGAGI, per germline. The CDR3 DNA follows: TGTGCCAGCAGTTACTCGGGCAGTTACTACGAGCAGTACTTC. Its protein product is CASSYSGSYYEQYF.

This chain links TRBV7-8 with TRBJ2-5, with TRBD2 matching over 10 bases. V lost 4 bases and J lost 3; bases outside the gene matches: 2. The germline CDR1 and CDR2 sequences are SGHVS and FQNEAQ. The CDR3 extends over 14 amino acids. The CDR3: CASSSGLAEETQYF. In DNA form, the CDR3 reads TGTGCCAGCAGCTCTGGACTAGCGGAAGAGACCCAGTACTTC.

The chain links TRBV5-4 to TRBJ2-6, with 8 bases identical to TRBD1. Germline values: CDR1 SGHNT, CDR2 YYREEE (reference sequence). There are 18 residues in the CDR3. J gave up 0 bases and V 2 bases, and 7 bases lay outside the gene matches. DNA of the CDR3: TGTGCCAGCAGCTTACCAGGGGGCCCGAACTCTGGGGCCAACGTCCTGACTTTC. This sequence encodes CASSLPGGPNSGANVLTF.

This chain links TRBV7-8 with TRBJ1-3, with TRBD1 as a possible D gene (6 bases). V was clipped by 1 base and J by 2 bases, with 9 bases between them. The length of the CDR3 is 15 residues. Germline-derived CDR1 and CDR2 are SGHVS and FQNEAQ. The CDR3 protein is CASSLGGGTGNTIYF. In DNA, the CDR3 is TGTGCCAGCAGCTTAGGGGGGGGCACTGGAAACACCATATATTTT.

In its sample, this clone was seen once. The V and J genes are TRBV10-2 and TRBJ2-1, with 7 bases identical to TRBD2. The CDR3 spans 15 residues. V shed 2 bases and J 4 bases; nucleotides not matched to a gene: 5. The germline V gene encodes CDR1 WSHSY and CDR2 SAAADI. The CDR3 sequence: CASSERTGGYNEQFF. CDR3 bases: TGCGCCAGCAGTGAGCGAACGGGAGGATACAATGAGCAGTTCTTC.

The chain employs TRBV2 and TRBJ1-2; D gene uncertain. The CDR3 consists of 13 residues. Germline-derived CDR1 and CDR2 are SNHLY and FYNNEI. The V end lost 10 bases, the J end lost 2 bases, and 14 bases lay between the germline ends. CDR3 protein: CATPMGRNYGYTF. CDR3 bases: TGTGCCACCCCAATGGGCAGGAACTATGGCTACACCTTC.

This chain connects TRBV2 to TRBJ1-1, with TRBD1 identical over 7 bases. From germline, CDR1 is SNHLY and CDR2 FYNNEI. The CDR3 length is 12 residues. V trimming: 8 bases; J trimming: 4 bases; junction bases outside the gene matches: 4. CDR3 sequence (DNA): TGTGCCAGCCGGTCAGGGGGCACTGAAGCTTTCTTT. This codes for CASRSGGTEAFF.